The 19 T cell receptor beta chains in this list originate from one sample, sequenced in a study of blood T cell repertoires in COVID-19. This table comes from immunoSEQ multiplex PCR, and its TCRdb copy is limited to in-frame clones, with some not included. Among approximately 150,000 clones listed, around 80% were seen once. Sequenced material: peripheral blood. The receptors shown here come from a man aged 55 to 70 with acute or convalescent COVID-19.

The chain recombines TRBV7-6 with TRBJ1-5; no reliable D call. CDR3 size: 18 residues. Trimming removed 4 bases from V and 2 bases from J, with 21 bases in between. In germline, CDR1 is SGHVS, CDR2 FNYEAQ. The CDR3 region is CASSSPPGKLYCNQPQHF. In DNA form, the CDR3 reads TGTGCCAGCAGCTCCCCCCCGGGTAAACTCTATTGCAATCAGCCCCAGCATTTT.

The genes are TRBV2 and TRBJ1-6; TRBD1 matches at 10 bases. The trim removed 7 bases at V and 9 bases at J, leaving 12 bases unmatched. CDR3 length: 16 amino acids. Germline CDR1 reads SNHLY; CDR2 reads FYNNEI. The CDR3 sequence: CASTYDRGRSFSPLHF. The CDR3 DNA reads as TGTGCCAGCACTTATGACAGGGGGCGAAGTTTTTCACCCCTCCACTTT.

This clone was found once. This rearrangement joins TRBV5-1 to TRBJ1-2, with 7 bases matching TRBD1. The germline V gene has CDR1 SGHRS and CDR2 YFSETQ. V lost 2 bases to trimming and J lost 4 bases; unmatched junction nucleotides: 5. The CDR3 sequence is 14 residues long. CDR3 loop: CASSLGQDAYGYTF. The DNA of the CDR3 is TGCGCCAGCAGCTTAGGACAGGATGCCTATGGCTACACCTTC.

V and J are TRBV5-1 and TRBJ1-2; 10 bases are shared with TRBD1. This CDR3 is 13 amino acids long. CDR1 is SGHRS, CDR2 YFSETQ, per germline. V lost 3 bases and J lost 7; bases outside the gene matches: 3. In DNA, the CDR3 is TGCGCCAGCAGCTCCAGGACAGGGGGTGGCTACACCTTC. This gives the protein CASSSRTGGGYTF. The full variable domain, rest sourced from reference TRBV5-1 and TRBJ1-2, is KAGVTQTPRYLIKTRGQQVTLSCSPISGHRSVSWYQQTPGQGLQFLFEYFSETQRNKGNFPGRFSGRQFSNSRSEMNVSTLELGDSALYLCASSSRTGGGYTFGSGTRLTVV.

This clone was observed a single time. The gene calls are TRBV5-1 and TRBJ2-3, with 9 bases matching TRBD1. Germline values: CDR1 SGHRS, CDR2 YFSETQ. The ends lost 3 bases at V and 2 bases at J; junction bases unmatched: 7. The CDR3 sequence is 16 residues long. CDR3 DNA: TGCGCCAGCAGCTGGCGGGGACAGGGCCACACAGATACGCAGTATTTT. It translates to CASSWRGQGHTDTQYF.

The genes are TRBV5-4 and TRBJ2-3; 11 bases fit TRBD2. Trimming took 4 bases from V and 3 from J; bases not matched to a gene: 7. In germline, CDR1 is SGHNT, CDR2 YYREEE (reference sequence). The CDR3 consists of 16 residues. The CDR3 region has the DNA TGTGCCAGCAGCACCCTAGCGGGAGGTGGAACAGATACGCAGTATTTT. Translated, it gives CASSTLAGGGTDTQYF.

The chain uses TRBV30 and TRBJ1-2; D gene uncertain. Germline values: CDR1 GTSNPN, CDR2 SVGIG (reference sequence). This CDR3 contains 14 residues. V was clipped by 0 bases and J by 6 bases, with 14 bases between them. The CDR3, as DNA: TGTGCCTGGAGTGTAGCTGCGGGATTTAATGGCTACACCTTC. Translating gives CAWSVAAGFNGYTF.

The chain joins TRBV19 to TRBJ2-3; 12 bases map to TRBD2. Trimming cost V 6 bases and J 0 bases; bases outside gene matches: 10. Per germline, CDR1 LNHDA and CDR2 SQIVND (reference sequence). The CDR3 extends over 18 amino acids. CDR3 region: CASRPELGTSGSTDTQYF. The CDR3 DNA reads TGTGCCAGTAGGCCCGAGCTCGGGACTAGCGGGAGCACAGATACGCAGTATTTT.

The V gene is TRBV3-1 (or the pseudogene TRBV3-2), the J gene TRBJ2-1; 12 nucleotides line up with TRBD2. Germline V gene sequence: CDR1 LGHDT, CDR2 YNNKEL (reference sequence). The CDR3 runs to 16 residues. The junction had 4 bases not matched to a gene; V was cut back by 1 base and J by 6 bases. The CDR3: CASSQATSGRPNEQFF. CDR3 DNA: TGTGCCAGCAGCCAAGCCACTAGCGGGAGGCCCAATGAGCAGTTCTTC.

J is TRBJ2-2 and V is TRBV7-9, with D perhaps matching TRBD1 (6 bases). V was pared by 5 bases and J by 0 bases, with 13 bases between. Germline V gives CDR1 SEHNR, CDR2 FQNEAQ (reference sequence). The CDR3 covers 16 residues. The CDR3 region has the DNA TGTGCCAGCAGCCCACCAGGGGCTACGAACACCGGGGAGCTGTTTTTT. Its protein product is CASSPPGATNTGELFF.

This chain uses TRBV6-5 with TRBJ2-1; D perhaps matches TRBD1 (6 bases). V lost 10 bases and J lost 8, with 21 bases in between. Germline assignment: CDR1 MNHEY and CDR2 SVGAGI. This CDR3 has 14 residues. The CDR3 protein is CATNTNTGYDEQFF. In DNA form, the CDR3 reads TGTGCCACGAATACTAATACAGGGTATGATGAGCAGTTCTTC.

The chain uses TRBV6-5 and TRBJ1-2, with a weak D call TRBD1 (6 bases). Trimming pared 2 bases from V and 10 bases from J, leaving 14 bases between. The germline V gene encodes CDR1 MNHEY and CDR2 SVGAGI. The CDR3 sequence is 13 residues long. In nucleotides, the CDR3 is TGTGCCAGCAGTTACGGGTGGACAGCGGACTACACCTTC. Protein: CASSYGWTADYTF.

The chain recombines TRBV9 with TRBJ2-1, with 12 bases fitting TRBD1. Germline CDR1 reads SGDLS; CDR2 reads YYNGEE. V shed 0 bases and J 6 bases; nucleotides not matched to a gene: 4. CDR3 length: 16 amino acids. The CDR3 here is CASSVAWDRGLNEQFF. The CDR3 bases are TGTGCCAGCAGCGTAGCCTGGGACAGGGGGCTCAATGAGCAGTTCTTC.

The chain links TRBV28 to TRBJ2-2; 9 bases fit TRBD1. CDR1 MDHEN and CDR2 SYDVKM come from the germline V gene. The junction had 4 bases not matched to a gene; V was cut back by 6 bases and J by 2 bases. The CDR3 length is 15 residues. The CDR3 spells CASRSGQGNTGELFF. The CDR3 DNA sequence: TGTGCCAGCAGGTCGGGACAGGGAAACACCGGGGAGCTGTTTTTT.

The chain's CDR3 is CASSYQAANYGYTF. CDR3 sequence (DNA): TGTGCCAGCAGTTACCAGGCAGCTAACTATGGCTACACCTTC. The chain is built from TRBV6-5 and TRBJ1-2, with D unclear. This CDR3 region has 14 residues. Germline CDR1 is MNHEY and CDR2 is SVGAGI. Trimming pared 2 bases from V and 0 bases from J, leaving 7 bases between.

This clone occurred a few times. This chain connects TRBV27 to TRBJ2-7; TRBD1 matches at 10 bases. The CDR3 runs 19 residues. Trimming took 4 bases from V and 0 from J; bases not matched to a gene: 15. From germline, CDR1 is MNHEY and CDR2 SMNVEV (reference sequence). The CDR3, as DNA: TGTGCCAGCAGTTCCCCGGACAGGGGGAATAGCGGGATCTCCTACGAGCAGTACTTC. It encodes CASSSPDRGNSGISYEQYF.

This chain connects TRBV2 to TRBJ2-1, with 8 positions matching TRBD2. Per the germline V gene, CDR1 is SNHLY and CDR2 is FYNNEI. CDR3 length equals 15 residues. V gave up 1 base and J gave up 8 bases; unmatched junction bases: 7. The chain's CDR3 is CASSEGAGGVYEQFF. The DNA of the CDR3 is TGTGCCAGCAGTGAAGGTGCGGGAGGTGTCTATGAGCAGTTCTTC.

This rearrangement joins TRBV18 to TRBJ2-5, with TRBD2 matching over 12 bases. The V and J ends lost 3 bases and 5 bases, in that order; junction bases with no gene match: 4. Germline V CDR1 and CDR2: KGHSH, LQKENI. The CDR3 spans 15 residues. In DNA, the CDR3 is TGTGCCAGCTCACCGAGTCTAGCGGGAGGGGAGACCCAGTACTTC. Amino acids: CASSPSLAGGETQYF.

The chain couples TRBV3-1 (or the pseudogene TRBV3-2) to TRBJ2-3; 12 nucleotides align to TRBD2. Germline values: CDR1 LGHDT, CDR2 YNNKEL (reference sequence). After removal of 1 base from V and 1 base from J, the junction contained 9 bases not matched to a gene. This CDR3 contains 19 residues. The CDR3 nucleotides are TGTGCCAGCAGCCAAGTGGCCTATGGACTAGCGGGACGCACAGATACGCAGTATTTT. Translated, it gives CASSQVAYGLAGRTDTQYF.